This entry lists 3 T cell receptor beta chains sequenced from one sample in a study of T-cell memory formation after mild COVID-19. TCRdb passed the 5' RACE reads through MiXCR, listing each CDR3 protein once. The data show more than 200,000 distinct CDR3 sequences, roughly 15% seen once. Sequenced material: PBMCs or a T cell subset sorted from them (not recorded which). All receptors derive from a man between 18 and 35 years old who had mild COVID-19 (a few samples of this study predate the infection). Cell type and time point are not known.

In this sample, this clonotype turned up a few times. The rearrangement links TRBV15 to TRBJ2-5, with a possible D match to TRBD2 (6 bases). This CDR3 spans 15 amino acids. Trimming cost V 0 bases and J 2 bases, with 10 bases left between them. Germline V gives CDR1 LNHNV, CDR2 YYDKDF (reference sequence). CDR3 loop: CATSRDWGGQETQYF. The CDR3 bases are TGTGCCACCAGCAGAGATTGGGGAGGTCAAGAGACCCAGTACTTC.

This rearrangement joins TRBV7-9 to TRBJ1-1; the D is unclear. Germline V gene sequence: CDR1 SEHNR, CDR2 FQNEAQ (reference sequence). CDR3 length: 13 amino acids. Trimming took off 6 bases at V and 1 base at J, with 9 bases between the two ends. The CDR3 protein is CASSVTRNTEAFF. The CDR3 DNA reads as TGTGCCAGCAGTGTTACACGGAACACTGAAGCTTTCTTT.

The table lists this clonotype with a few counts. V is TRBV5-4 and J is TRBJ2-3; D gene ambiguous. The CDR3 covers 14 residues. From germline, CDR1 is SGHNT and CDR2 YYREEE (reference sequence). V lost 0 bases and J 2 bases, leaving 7 bases between the germline ends. CDR3 region: CASSLGKATDTQYF. The DNA for the CDR3 is TGTGCCAGCAGCTTGGGGAAAGCCACAGATACGCAGTATTTT.